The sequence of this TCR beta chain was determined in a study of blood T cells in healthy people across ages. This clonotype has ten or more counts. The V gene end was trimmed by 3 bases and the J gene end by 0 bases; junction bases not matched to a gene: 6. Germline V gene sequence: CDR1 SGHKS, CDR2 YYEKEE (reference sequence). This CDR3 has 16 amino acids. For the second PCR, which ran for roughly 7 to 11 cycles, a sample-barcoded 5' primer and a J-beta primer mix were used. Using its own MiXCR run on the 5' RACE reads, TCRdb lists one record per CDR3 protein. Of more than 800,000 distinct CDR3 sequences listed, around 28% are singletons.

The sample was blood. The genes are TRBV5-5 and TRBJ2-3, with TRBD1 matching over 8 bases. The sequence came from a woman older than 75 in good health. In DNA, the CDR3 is TGTGCCAGCAGCTATTGGACAGGGCCAAGCACAGATACGCAGTATTTT. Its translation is CASSYWTGPSTDTQYF.